The entry that follows covers one T cell receptor (beta chain) sequence. Its specificity is unknown. V dropped 3 bases and J dropped 2 bases, with 15 bases sitting between them. The CDR3 runs 16 residues. The germline V gene has CDR1 KGHSH and CDR2 LQKENI. This sample was taken from a study of PD-1 blockade in classical Hodgkin lymphoma. Broader study findings: Relapsed/refractory patients reportedly had lower baseline diversity than newly diagnosed patients.

Using immunoSEQ multiplex PCR, the repertoire was profiled, and TCRdb retains in-frame clones only, with some absent. The data show 38,000 or so clones, 69% seen once. Autologous stem cell transplantation was followed by relapse in every patient, and brentuximab vedotin exposure varied. The material was peripheral blood mononuclear cells (PBMCs), obtained before the second cycle of nivolumab. The chain couples TRBV18 to TRBJ2-3, with D tentatively TRBD1 or TRBD2 (6 bases each). The receptor was isolated from a human donor with classical Hodgkin lymphoma. CDR3 amino acids: CASSPGGAGFTDTQYF. The CDR3 bases are TGTGCCAGCTCACCGGGGGGCGCCGGATTCACAGATACGCAGTATTTT.